This TCR beta chain is from a study of OX40 agonist ivuxolimab in advanced cancers. Regarding the complete study: Ivuxolimab was a fully human IgG2 agonistic monoclonal antibody targeting the costimulatory receptor OX40 (CD134). Intravenous ivuxolimab was administered to patients every 2 weeks at six dose levels: 0.01, 0.1, 0.3, 1.5, 3 and 10 mg/kg. Of the roughly 52 patients in dose escalation, about 19 had hepatocellular carcinoma, approximately 15 had melanoma, 9 had renal cell carcinoma and 9 had head and neck cancer. In the dose-escalation cohort, 82.7% of patients were male, and the mean age was roughly 56 years with a range of roughly 20 to 80. Prior anti-PD-1, anti-PD-L1 or anti-CTLA-4 therapy was permitted, and approximately 40% of dose-escalation patients had received checkpoint inhibitors. Partial responses occurred in three dose-escalation patients: two with cutaneous melanoma and one with hepatocellular carcinoma. Peripheral TCRbeta sequencing aimed to test whether ivuxolimab altered TCR sequence diversity and caused clonal T-cell expansion. The paper reports the monotherapy dose-escalation portion (N ≈ 50 patients) of the phase I ivuxolimab trial. The full study reports these points: In partial responders in the 0.1-3.0 mg/kg groups, normalized peripheral clonal expansion was found to be among the lowest, especially among CD8+ T cells. On average, CD8+ T cells showed more expanded clones than CD4+ T cells after ivuxolimab. The antigen specificity of the clonally expanded peripheral T cells was not determined. Low levels of normalized T-cell clonal expansion were also seen in some nonresponding patients. At doses of 0.1 to 3.0 mg/kg, clonal expansion of both CD4+ and CD8+ T cells in blood was seen between baseline and week 6.

Worth noting for this clone: The specificity of this receptor is unknown. No base quality values were provided; no much bigger clone lies one nucleotide off.

To sequence the TCRbeta CDR3 region, genomic DNA was isolated from the sorted cells. TCRbeta CDR3 regions were sequenced using the immunoSEQ Assay. This is the immuneACCESS table as TCRdb keeps it, with only in-frame sequences that have V and J called. A part of the clones is gone; compared with another copy, unresolved V genes explain less than half, and the rest is unexplained. This sample is represented by 12,000 or so clones; about 86% of them were singletons. Almost 30% of the sample is in the top ten clones. Patients with a history of autoimmune disease or receiving systemic immunosuppression were excluded from the trial. Peripheral blood for TCR sequencing was collected from all dose cohorts at baseline, on cycle 4 day 1, and on cycle 7 day 1. The samples were taken from a phase I, first-in-human, multicenter, open-label dose-escalation trial of ivuxolimab. Adults with locally advanced or metastatic head and neck squamous cell, hepatocellular, melanoma or renal cell carcinoma were enrolled in the trial. Before TCR sequencing, CD4+ T cells and CD8+ T cells were sorted from peripheral blood as separate populations.

Including the terminal cysteine and phenylalanine, the CDR3 comprises 11 residues. The read is trimmed to its CDR3 DNA, 33 bases read in frame from base 1. V lost 8 bases and J lost 5 bases; the stretch between them is 10 bases long. The source was CD4+ or CD8+ T cells sorted from blood, collected in a trial of the OX40 agonist ivuxolimab. This receptor chain uses TRBV5-3 and TRBJ1-1; the D gene is unclear. TRBV5-3 qualifies as an ORF whose function is uncertain. The sequence came from an adult with an advanced solid tumor such as melanoma, head and neck, liver or kidney cancer. The DNA is as follows: TGTGCCAGCAGCCTGGGTACTGAAGCTTTCTTT. Translated, this is CASSLGTEAFF.